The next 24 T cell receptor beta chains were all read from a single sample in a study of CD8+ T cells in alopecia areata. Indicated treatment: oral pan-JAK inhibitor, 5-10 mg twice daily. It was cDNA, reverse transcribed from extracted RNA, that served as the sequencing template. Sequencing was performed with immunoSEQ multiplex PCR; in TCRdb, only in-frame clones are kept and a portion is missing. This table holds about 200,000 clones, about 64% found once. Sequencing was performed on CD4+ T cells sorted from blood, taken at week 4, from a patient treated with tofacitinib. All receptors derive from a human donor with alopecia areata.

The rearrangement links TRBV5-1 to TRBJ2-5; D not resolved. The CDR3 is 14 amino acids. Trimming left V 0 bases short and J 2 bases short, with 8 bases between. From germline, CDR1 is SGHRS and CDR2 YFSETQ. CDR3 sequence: CASSLAGQQETQYF. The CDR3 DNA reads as TGCGCCAGCAGCTTGGCCGGCCAGCAAGAGACCCAGTACTTC.

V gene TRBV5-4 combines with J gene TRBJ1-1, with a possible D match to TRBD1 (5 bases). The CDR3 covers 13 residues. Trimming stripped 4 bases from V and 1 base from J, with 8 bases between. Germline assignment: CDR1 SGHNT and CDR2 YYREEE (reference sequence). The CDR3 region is CASSARGNTEAFF. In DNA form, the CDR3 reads TGTGCCAGCAGCGCAAGGGGGAACACTGAAGCTTTCTTT.

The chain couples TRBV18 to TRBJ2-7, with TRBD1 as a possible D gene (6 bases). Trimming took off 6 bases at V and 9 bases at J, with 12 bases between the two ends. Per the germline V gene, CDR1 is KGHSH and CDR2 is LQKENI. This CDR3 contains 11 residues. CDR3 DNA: TGTGCCAGCTCCCCAGGGGACGGGCAGTACTTC. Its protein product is CASSPGDGQYF.

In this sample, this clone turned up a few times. DNA for the CDR3: TGTGCCAGCAGCCCTAAGGGACAGGGGAAAACTGAAGCTTTCTTT. This codes for CASSPKGQGKTEAFF. V is TRBV7-2 and J is TRBJ1-1; 10 bases map to TRBD1. After removal of 5 bases from V and 5 bases from J, the junction contained 8 bases not matched to a gene. The length of the CDR3 is 15 residues. Germline V gene sequence: CDR1 SGHTA, CDR2 FQGNSA.

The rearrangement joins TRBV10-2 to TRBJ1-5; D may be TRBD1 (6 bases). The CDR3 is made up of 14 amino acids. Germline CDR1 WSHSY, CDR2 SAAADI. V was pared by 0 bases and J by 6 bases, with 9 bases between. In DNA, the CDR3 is TGCGCCAGCAGTGAGTCGTCAGGGGTTCAGCCCCAGCATTTT. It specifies CASSESSGVQPQHF.

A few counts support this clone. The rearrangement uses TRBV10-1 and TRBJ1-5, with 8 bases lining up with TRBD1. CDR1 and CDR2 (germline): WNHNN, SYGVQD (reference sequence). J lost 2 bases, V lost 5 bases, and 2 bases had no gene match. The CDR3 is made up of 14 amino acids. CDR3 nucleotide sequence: TGCGCCAGCAGTAGGACAGGGTGCAATCAGCCCCAGCATTTT. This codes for CASSRTGCNQPQHF.

The CDR3 bases are TGTGCCAGCAGTTTGGAACAGACGGGCAAAGGCTACACCTTC. This translates into CASSLEQTGKGYTF. The chain has TRBV6-5 and TRBJ1-2; D uncertain. From germline, CDR1 is MNHEY and CDR2 SVGAGI. The CDR3 runs to 14 residues. V shed 4 bases and J shed 8 bases, with 17 bases lying between them.

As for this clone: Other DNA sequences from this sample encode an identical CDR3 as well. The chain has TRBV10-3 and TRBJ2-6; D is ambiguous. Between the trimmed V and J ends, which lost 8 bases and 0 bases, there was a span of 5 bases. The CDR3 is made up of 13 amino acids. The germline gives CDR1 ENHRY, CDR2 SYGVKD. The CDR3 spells CAIENSGANVLTF. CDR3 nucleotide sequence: TGTGCCATCGAAAACTCTGGGGCCAACGTCCTGACTTTC.

CDR3 loop: CASSLADTLNTEAFF. In DNA form, the CDR3 reads TGTGCCAGCAGCTTAGCCGACACCCTGAACACTGAAGCTTTCTTT. The rearrangement joins TRBV7-2 to TRBJ1-1, with D unresolved. V was pared by 0 bases and J by 0 bases, with 8 bases between. The CDR3 sequence is 15 residues long. Germline lookup yields CDR1 SGHTA and CDR2 FQGNSA.

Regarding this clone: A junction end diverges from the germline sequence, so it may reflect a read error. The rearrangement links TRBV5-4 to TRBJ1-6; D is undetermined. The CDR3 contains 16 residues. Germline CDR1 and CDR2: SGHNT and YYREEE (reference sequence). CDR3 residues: CASSQDRAGYNSPLHF. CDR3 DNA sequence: TGCGCCAGCAGCCAAGATAGGGCGGGCTATAATTCACCCCTCCACTTT.

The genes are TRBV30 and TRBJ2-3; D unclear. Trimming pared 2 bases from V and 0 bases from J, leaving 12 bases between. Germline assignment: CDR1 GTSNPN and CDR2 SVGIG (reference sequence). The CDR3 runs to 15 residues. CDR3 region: CAWSNLRPSTDTQYF. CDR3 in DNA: TGTGCCTGGAGTAATCTTAGGCCAAGCACAGATACGCAGTATTTT.

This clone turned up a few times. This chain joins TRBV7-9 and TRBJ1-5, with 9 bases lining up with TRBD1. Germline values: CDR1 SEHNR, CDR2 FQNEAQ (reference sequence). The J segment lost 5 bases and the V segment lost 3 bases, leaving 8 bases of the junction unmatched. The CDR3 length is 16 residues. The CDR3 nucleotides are TGTGCCAGCAGCTTGGGACCGGGACAGGGCTATCAGCCCCAGCATTTT. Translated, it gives CASSLGPGQGYQPQHF.

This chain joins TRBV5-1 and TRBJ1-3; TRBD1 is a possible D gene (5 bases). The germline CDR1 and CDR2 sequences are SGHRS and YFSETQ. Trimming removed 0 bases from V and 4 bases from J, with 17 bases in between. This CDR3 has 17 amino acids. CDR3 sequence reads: CASSLEFRGFAGNTIYF. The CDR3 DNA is TGCGCCAGCAGCTTGGAGTTTCGGGGCTTTGCGGGAAACACCATATATTTT.

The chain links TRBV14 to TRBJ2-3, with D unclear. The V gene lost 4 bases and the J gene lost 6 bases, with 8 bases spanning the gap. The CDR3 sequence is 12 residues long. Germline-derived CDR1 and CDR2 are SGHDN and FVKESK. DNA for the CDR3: TGTGCCAGCAGCCCACGTTGGGATACGCAGTATTTT. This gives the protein CASSPRWDTQYF.

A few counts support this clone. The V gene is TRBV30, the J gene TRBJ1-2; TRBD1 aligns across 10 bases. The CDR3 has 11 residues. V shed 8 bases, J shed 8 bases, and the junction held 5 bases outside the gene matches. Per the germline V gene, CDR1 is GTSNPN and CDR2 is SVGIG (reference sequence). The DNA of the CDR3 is TGTGCCCGAGGACAGGGGGGCGGCTACACCTTC. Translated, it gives CARGQGGGYTF.

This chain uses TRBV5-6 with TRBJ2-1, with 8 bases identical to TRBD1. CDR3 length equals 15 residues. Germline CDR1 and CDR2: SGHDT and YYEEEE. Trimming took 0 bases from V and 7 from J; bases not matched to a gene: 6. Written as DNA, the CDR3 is TGTGCCAGCAGCTTGGCTGGACAGGGTTGGAATGAGCAGTTCTTC. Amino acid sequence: CASSLAGQGWNEQFF.

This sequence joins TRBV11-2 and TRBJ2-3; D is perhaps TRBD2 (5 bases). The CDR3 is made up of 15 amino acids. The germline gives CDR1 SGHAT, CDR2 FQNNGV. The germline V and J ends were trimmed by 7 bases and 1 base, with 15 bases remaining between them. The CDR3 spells CASIPGSPGTDTQYF. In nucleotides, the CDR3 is TGTGCCAGCATCCCGGGGTCTCCGGGCACAGATACGCAGTATTTT.

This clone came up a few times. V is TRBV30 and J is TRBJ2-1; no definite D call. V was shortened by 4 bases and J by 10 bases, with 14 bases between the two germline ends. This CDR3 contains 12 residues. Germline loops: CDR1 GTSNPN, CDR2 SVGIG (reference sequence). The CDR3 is CAWTGVGREQFF. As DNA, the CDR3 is TGTGCCTGGACTGGGGTAGGTAGGGAGCAGTTCTTC.

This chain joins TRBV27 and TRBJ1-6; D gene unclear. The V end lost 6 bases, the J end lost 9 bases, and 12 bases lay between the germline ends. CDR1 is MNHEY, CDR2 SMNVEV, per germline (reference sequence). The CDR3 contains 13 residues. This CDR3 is CASRSEGGSPLHF. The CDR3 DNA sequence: TGTGCCAGCAGATCGGAAGGTGGTTCACCCCTCCACTTT.

The CDR3 reads CASSLMALAGTYNEQFF. The CDR3 DNA reads as TGCGCCAGCAGCTTGATGGCCCTAGCGGGAACTTACAATGAGCAGTTCTTC. The gene calls are TRBV5-1 and TRBJ2-1; 9 bases map to TRBD2. The CDR3 consists of 17 residues. Trimming at V came to 1 base and at J to 4 bases, leaving 9 bases not matched to a gene. Germline V lookup: CDR1 SGHRS, CDR2 YFSETQ.

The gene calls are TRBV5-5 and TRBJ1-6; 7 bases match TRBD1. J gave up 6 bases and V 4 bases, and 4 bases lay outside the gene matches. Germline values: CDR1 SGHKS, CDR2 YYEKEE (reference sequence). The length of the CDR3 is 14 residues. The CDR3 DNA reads TGTGCCAGCAGCCCGGGACAGACTAATTCACCCCTCCACTTT. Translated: CASSPGQTNSPLHF.

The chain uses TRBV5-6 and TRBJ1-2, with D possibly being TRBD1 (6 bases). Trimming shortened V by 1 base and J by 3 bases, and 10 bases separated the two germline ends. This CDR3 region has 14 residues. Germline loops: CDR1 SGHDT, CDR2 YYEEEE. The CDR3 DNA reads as TGTGCCAGCAGCTTGAGGGGGTTGGACTATGGCTACACCTTC. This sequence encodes CASSLRGLDYGYTF.

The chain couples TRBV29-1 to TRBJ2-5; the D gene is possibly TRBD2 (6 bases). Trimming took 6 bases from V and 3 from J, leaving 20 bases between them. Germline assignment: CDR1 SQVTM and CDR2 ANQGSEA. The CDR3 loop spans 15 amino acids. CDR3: CSVSRTVAVEETQYF. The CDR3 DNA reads TGCAGCGTCAGCAGAACGGTAGCGGTCGAAGAGACCCAGTACTTC.

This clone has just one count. The CDR3 loop reads CAWSGGGGGGNQPQHF. For the CDR3, the DNA is TGTGCCTGGAGTGGAGGTGGAGGAGGGGGCAATCAGCCCCAGCATTTT. The chain is built from TRBV30 and TRBJ1-5, with D possibly being TRBD1 (5 bases). CDR1 GTSNPN and CDR2 SVGIG come from the germline V gene (reference sequence). Trimming removed 1 base at V and 2 bases at J, with 15 bases between. The CDR3 consists of 16 residues.